Listed below are T cell receptor beta chains from one sample, sequenced in a study of a mutant IDH1 vaccine in newly diagnosed glioma. TCRdb's table, derived via immunoSEQ multiplex PCR, lists solely in-frame clones and lacks some. The top ten clones hold under 4.5% of a sample with about 54,000 clones, roughly 80% of them seen once. Antigens of these TCRs are unknown. The sequenced sample was PBMCs, obtained from a glioma patient whose treatment included an IDH1 peptide vaccine. Receptors were obtained from a young woman with glioma. CDR3s include the opening cysteine and the closing phenylalanine or tryptophan. D genes are given only for firm matches. Rows may omit the clone size; those that give it use once, few, many or a size class.

>TRBJ2-1|TRBV5-4|15|-|-
TGTGCCAGCAGCCCCGCCAGGGAGGTCTACAATGAGCAGTTCTTC
CASSPAREVYNEQFF
>TRBJ1-5|TRBV27|15|-|-
TGTGCCAGCAGTTTAGTCGGCAGTAGCAATCAGCCCCAGCATTTT
CASSLVGSSNQPQHF
>TRBJ2-2|TRBV5-4|14|once|-
TGTGCCAGCAGCACCGGGGCCGGGACCGGGGAGCTGTTTTTT
CASSTGAGTGELFF
>TRBJ1-1|TRBV5-1|13|few|-
TGCGCCAGCAGTTACAGGGATAACACTGAAGCTTTCTTT
CASSYRDNTEAFF
>TRBJ2-7|TRBV7-9|14|medium-sized|-
TGTGCCAGCAGCTTAGGGACAGCGTACTACGAGCAGTACTTC
CASSLGTAYYEQYF
>TRBJ2-7|TRBV21-1|16|-|-
TGTGCCAGCAGCCGCGTCGGGGGGCTAACCACCTACGAGCAGTACTTC
CASSRVGGLTTYEQYF
>TRBJ1-2|TRBV4-3|15|-|-
TGCGCCAGCAGCCAAGATGTTGGATCTAACTATGGCTACACCTTC
CASSQDVGSNYGYTF
>TRBJ2-2|TRBV5-1|17|-|TRBD2
TGCGCCAGCAGCTTCTCGGCTAGCGGGGTGAACACCGGGGAGCTGTTTTTT
CASSFSASGVNTGELFF
>TRBJ1-6|TRBV25-1|15|-|TRBD1
TGTGCCAGCAGTGCGGGACAGGGTAGACTTACGCCCCTCCACTTT
CASSAGQGRLTPLHF
>TRBJ1-1|TRBV7-9|14|-|-
TGTGCCAGCAGCTTAGATCAGGGGCTCACTGAAGCTTTCTTT
CASSLDQGLTEAFF
>TRBJ1-2|TRBV7-2|15|-|-
TGTGCCAGCAGCTCCCGGGACGGTCCCCTCTATGGCTACACCTTC
CASSSRDGPLYGYTF